This entry describes one T cell receptor (beta chain). The antigen remains unidentified. Method: immunoSEQ multiplex PCR; TCRdb's copy keeps in-frame clones and lacks some. Here the sample spans about 420,000 clones, 88% being singletons. Treatment meaning: some 20 received Ad26.COV2.S at low or high dose, single or two shots; 5 received placebo; per-sample allocation not given. It was on day 63 after the first vaccine or placebo injection that samples were taken. The data are from a study of Ad26.COV2.S vaccination and SARS-CoV-2 variants. Study-wide results and caveats: Breadth measured for non-spike TCRs was similar across vaccine and placebo recipients.

In germline, CDR1 is SGHRS, CDR2 YFSETQ. This CDR3 spans 15 amino acids. The junction had 0 bases not matched to a gene; V was cut back by 0 bases and J by 4 bases. The source was peripheral blood, collected in a trial of Ad26.COV2.S vaccine versus placebo. This chain connects TRBV5-1 to TRBJ2-1; 11 bases agree with TRBD1. This TCR was recovered from a person between 18 and 59 years old who received the Ad26.COV2.S COVID-19 vaccine or a placebo. CDR3 region: CASSLGDRGYNEQFF. The DNA of the CDR3 is TGCGCCAGCAGCTTGGGGGACAGGGGGTACAATGAGCAGTTCTTC.